What follows describes a single TCR beta chain. Its specificity is not known. The data belong to a study of T cell responses to AZD1222 COVID-19 vaccine. Study information: Analyses pooled second doses at about 4 or about 12 weeks. Overall study results and limits: White British donors predominated, females outnumbered males, and clonal diversity was possibly underestimated. Spike-specific TCRs gained breadth and depth after people received two AZD1222 doses.

CDR3 length: 11 amino acids. Germline V gene sequence: CDR1 DFQATT, CDR2 SNEGSKA (reference sequence). V lost 0 bases and J 7 bases, leaving 6 bases between the germline ends. Sequencing was performed with immunoSEQ multiplex PCR; in TCRdb, only in-frame clones are kept and a portion is missing. The sample consists of 95,000 or so clones, 88% of them appearing once. The rearrangement links TRBV20-1 to TRBJ2-5; D gene uncertain. This receptor was obtained from an adult in good health. Source: peripheral blood, taken on day 0 of AZD1222 vaccination. CDR3 loop: CSARELGTQYF. The CDR3 DNA is TGCAGTGCTAGAGAGCTAGGGACCCAGTACTTC.